Each of the 24 T cell receptor beta chains below was sequenced from the same sample in a study of blood T cell repertoires in COVID-19 (dated by TCRdb to the early 2020s). Library construction relied on the immunoSEQ multiplex PCR assay. In its TCRdb copy, this immuneACCESS table keeps in-frame sequences only and misses some clones. Where compared with another copy, unresolved V genes explain less than half of these, and the others have no known cause. The sample profile shows around 210,000 clones; less than 85% of them were found once. The biggest ten clones account for 7.8% of the sample. Sequencing used peripheral blood. The receptor source for this set is a woman older than 75 with COVID-19, enrolled during active disease.

The chain recombines TRBV9 with TRBJ1-5; D is perhaps TRBD1 (5 bases). The CDR3 contains 14 residues. Trimming stripped 4 bases from V and 0 bases from J, with 8 bases between. CDR1 SGDLS and CDR2 YYNGEE come from the germline V gene. DNA of the CDR3: TGTGCCAGCAGCCCGGACAATAGCAATCAGCCCCAGCATTTT. It encodes CASSPDNSNQPQHF.

The chain couples TRBV3-1 (or the pseudogene TRBV3-2) to TRBJ1-2, with D perhaps matching TRBD1 (6 bases). The CDR3 loop spans 15 amino acids. CDR1 LGHDT and CDR2 YNNKEL come from the germline V gene (reference sequence). V was cut by 1 base and J by 4 bases, with 13 bases left in between. CDR3 nucleotide sequence: TGTGCCAGCAGCCAAGGACATACAGGGACCTATGGCTACACCTTC. It encodes CASSQGHTGTYGYTF.

This clone was recorded a few times. This chain uses TRBV9 with TRBJ2-7, with 12 bases aligning to TRBD2. CDR1 and CDR2 from the germline V gene are SGDLS and YYNGEE. The V and J ends lost 5 bases and 7 bases, in that order; junction bases with no gene match: 7. The CDR3 is 14 amino acids. CDR3 region: CASSPGLAGFEQYF. Written as DNA, the CDR3 is TGTGCCAGCAGTCCGGGACTAGCGGGCTTTGAGCAGTACTTC.

This clone appeared a single time. The rearrangement uses TRBV11-2 and TRBJ2-1; the D gene is possibly TRBD1 (6 bases). V was pared by 2 bases and J by 6 bases, with 11 bases between. Germline V gene sequence: CDR1 SGHAT, CDR2 FQNNGV. The CDR3 runs to 14 residues. The CDR3 nucleotides are TGTGCCAGCAGCTTAAGCACCAGGGGCAATGAGCAGTTCTTC. Residues: CASSLSTRGNEQFF.

This sequence joins TRBV9 and TRBJ2-2; D may be TRBD2 (6 bases). Trimming cost V 6 bases and J 0 bases, with 15 bases left between them. The germline V gene encodes CDR1 SGDLS and CDR2 YYNGEE. This CDR3 spans 16 amino acids. The CDR3 DNA sequence: TGTGCCAGCACCTTCCGAGCGGGCTCGAACACCGGGGAGCTGTTTTTT. Translating gives CASTFRAGSNTGELFF.

CDR3 in amino acids: CASSLSTRGQPQHF. CDR3 nucleotide sequence: TGTGCCAGCAGCCTCTCGACCAGAGGTCAGCCCCAGCATTTT. J is TRBJ1-5 and V is TRBV3-1 (or the pseudogene TRBV3-2), with D unresolved. The germline V and J ends were trimmed by 4 bases and 6 bases, with 13 bases remaining between them. The germline gives CDR1 LGHDT, CDR2 YNNKEL (reference sequence). There are 14 residues in the CDR3.

The chain carries TRBV2 and TRBJ2-5; 7 nucleotides agree with TRBD1. Germline trimming cut 5 bases from V and 0 bases from J; bases unmatched to any gene: 12. This CDR3 comprises 17 residues. Germline-derived CDR1 and CDR2 are SNHLY and FYNNEI. The CDR3: CASSIQGQALYQETQYF. CDR3 DNA: TGTGCCAGCAGTATCCAAGGACAGGCCTTGTACCAAGAGACCCAGTACTTC.

The chain couples TRBV19 to TRBJ1-1; perhaps TRBD1 as D (5 bases). V was shortened by 8 bases and J by 2 bases, with 12 bases between the two germline ends. The CDR3 is 13 residues long. Germline loops: CDR1 LNHDA, CDR2 SQIVND (reference sequence). The CDR3 is CASRVGANTEAFF. CDR3 coding DNA: TGTGCCAGTCGAGTTGGGGCCAACACTGAAGCTTTCTTT.

The J gene is TRBJ1-1, the V gene TRBV7-9; D is unresolved. In germline, CDR1 is SEHNR, CDR2 FQNEAQ (reference sequence). The germline V and J ends were trimmed by 4 bases and 6 bases, with 12 bases remaining between them. The CDR3 is 13 amino acids. The CDR3 here is CASSSAGFAEAFF. CDR3 bases: TGTGCCAGCAGCTCCGCGGGTTTCGCTGAAGCTTTCTTT.

DNA of the CDR3: TGTGCCAGCAGCAAGACTAGCGGGGGTGCCGGGGAGCTGTTTTTT. It encodes CASSKTSGGAGELFF. The rearrangement joins TRBV5-4 to TRBJ2-2; 12 bases match TRBD2. J lost 6 bases, V lost 4 bases, and 4 bases had no gene match. CDR1 is SGHNT, CDR2 YYREEE, per germline (reference sequence). CDR3 length: 15 residues.

The chain links TRBV6-5 to TRBJ2-1; tentative D call: TRBD2 (7 bases). The germline CDR1 and CDR2 sequences are MNHEY and SVGAGI. Deletions cut 10 bases from V and 4 bases from J, with 17 bases between. The CDR3 is 14 amino acids. CDR3 DNA sequence: TGTGCCACCTGGGGGCTAGCGGCTTACAATGAGCAGTTCTTC. This sequence encodes CATWGLAAYNEQFF.

This sequence joins TRBV4-1 and TRBJ1-3, with TRBD1 matching 7 bases. CDR1 and CDR2 from the germline V gene are MGHRA and YSYEKL. This CDR3 has 15 residues. The junction had 3 bases not matched to a gene; V was cut back by 4 bases and J by 0 bases. The CDR3 loop reads CASSLGDSSGNTIYF. The CDR3 DNA reads TGCGCCAGCAGCCTCGGGGACAGCTCTGGAAACACCATATATTTT.

The chain joins TRBV7-6 to TRBJ2-5; D not certain. V lost 5 bases and J lost 0, with 4 bases in between. CDR1 and CDR2 from the germline V gene are SGHVS and FNYEAQ. The length of the CDR3 is 12 residues. CDR3 nucleotide sequence: TGTGCCAGCAGCCTAAACCAAGAGACCCAGTACTTC. It codes for CASSLNQETQYF.

The rearrangement uses TRBV3-1 (or the pseudogene TRBV3-2) and TRBJ2-7, with 8 bases that match TRBD1. The ends lost 4 bases at V and 7 bases at J; junction bases unmatched: 9. CDR1 and CDR2 from the germline V gene are LGHDT and YNNKEL (reference sequence). This CDR3 spans 14 amino acids. CDR3 residues: CASSRVQGGQEQYF. CDR3 nucleotide sequence: TGTGCCAGCAGCCGGGTACAGGGGGGTCAGGAGCAGTACTTC.

The chain combines TRBV4-1 with TRBJ1-4; D remains ambiguous. From germline, CDR1 is MGHRA and CDR2 YSYEKL. The CDR3 extends over 13 amino acids. Trimming pared 1 base from V and 8 bases from J, leaving 8 bases between. The CDR3 is CASSQVSREKLFF. CDR3 bases: TGCGCCAGCAGCCAAGTGTCCAGGGAAAAACTGTTTTTT.

The chain combines TRBV5-1 with TRBJ2-2, with 7 bases aligning to TRBD1. CDR3 length equals 14 residues. Germline CDR1 and CDR2: SGHRS and YFSETQ. The ends lost 7 bases at V and 6 bases at J; junction bases unmatched: 9. In DNA form, the CDR3 reads TGCGCCAGCTCCCCAGGGACAGAGGCCGGGGAGCTGTTTTTT. Translating gives CASSPGTEAGELFF.

This chain links TRBV3-1 (or the pseudogene TRBV3-2) with TRBJ1-1; 8 bases agree with TRBD1. The V segment lost 2 bases and the J segment 11 bases; nucleotides outside the gene matches: 13. The CDR3 loop spans 15 amino acids. Per the germline V gene, CDR1 is LGHDT and CDR2 is YNNKEL (reference sequence). The chain's CDR3 is CASSQSRGTGGGAFF. CDR3 DNA sequence: TGTGCCAGCAGCCAATCAAGAGGGACAGGTGGCGGGGCTTTCTTT.

The chain carries TRBV2 and TRBJ1-5; 8 nucleotides align to TRBD1. The CDR3 has 17 residues. Germline V gene data show CDR1 as SNHLY and CDR2 as FYNNEI. J was trimmed by 1 base and V by 8 bases; bases with no gene match: 13. This CDR3 reads CASSVPLDRVSNQPQHF. The CDR3 DNA follows: TGTGCCAGCTCGGTCCCCTTGGACAGGGTGAGCAATCAGCCCCAGCATTTT.

This clone came up once. V and J are TRBV19 and TRBJ1-1, with D hard to call. Trimming removed 3 bases from V and 7 bases from J, with 6 bases in between. Germline loops: CDR1 LNHDA, CDR2 SQIVND (reference sequence). CDR3 length: 11 residues. The CDR3 sequence: CASSMALEAFF. The CDR3 DNA sequence: TGTGCCAGTAGTATGGCTCTTGAAGCTTTCTTT.

The J gene is TRBJ1-1, the V gene TRBV5-1; tentatively, D is TRBD1 (6 bases). Germline V lookup: CDR1 SGHRS, CDR2 YFSETQ. Trimming took 7 bases from V and 1 from J, leaving 14 bases between them. This CDR3 is built from 14 residues. CDR3 nucleotide sequence: TGCGCCAGCCGAGAAAAGGACAGGAACACTGAAGCTTTCTTT. Encoded protein: CASREKDRNTEAFF.

The chain has TRBV27 and TRBJ2-2; D is perhaps TRBD1 (6 bases). Germline values: CDR1 MNHEY, CDR2 SMNVEV (reference sequence). V was clipped by 7 bases and J by 0 bases, with 15 bases between them. The CDR3 is made up of 16 amino acids. CDR3 sequence reads: CASKSSGTTNTGELFF. The CDR3 DNA is TGTGCCAGCAAGAGTTCTGGGACAACGAACACCGGGGAGCTGTTTTTT.

The CDR3 coding sequence is TGTGCCAGCAGCGACCTTAGCGGGAGGAACACCGGGGAGCTGTTTTTT. Protein sequence: CASSDLSGRNTGELFF. J is TRBJ2-2 and V is TRBV6-6, with 9 nucleotides matching TRBD2. CDR3 length: 16 residues. Germline trimming cut 6 bases from V and 1 base from J; bases unmatched to any gene: 6. Germline CDR1 MNHNY, CDR2 SVGAGI (reference sequence).

This rearrangement joins TRBV28 to TRBJ1-2; 12 bases fit TRBD1. In germline, CDR1 is MDHEN, CDR2 SYDVKM. J was trimmed by 7 bases and V by 5 bases; bases with no gene match: 11. The CDR3 loop spans 16 amino acids. This CDR3 is CASSAHRDRGQAGYTF. The CDR3, as DNA: TGTGCCAGCAGTGCCCACCGGGACAGGGGGCAGGCTGGCTACACCTTC.

A remark on this clone: One end of the junction varies from germline; a read error may be responsible. The chain couples TRBV7-7 to TRBJ2-5, with TRBD2 matching 7 bases. The CDR3 length is 15 residues. Germline CDR1 and CDR2: SSHAT and FNYEAQ (reference sequence). The CDR3 nucleotides read TGTGCTAGCAGTCGCTCGGGGGGTTTCCAAGAGACCCAGTACTTC. It specifies CASSRSGGFQETQYF.